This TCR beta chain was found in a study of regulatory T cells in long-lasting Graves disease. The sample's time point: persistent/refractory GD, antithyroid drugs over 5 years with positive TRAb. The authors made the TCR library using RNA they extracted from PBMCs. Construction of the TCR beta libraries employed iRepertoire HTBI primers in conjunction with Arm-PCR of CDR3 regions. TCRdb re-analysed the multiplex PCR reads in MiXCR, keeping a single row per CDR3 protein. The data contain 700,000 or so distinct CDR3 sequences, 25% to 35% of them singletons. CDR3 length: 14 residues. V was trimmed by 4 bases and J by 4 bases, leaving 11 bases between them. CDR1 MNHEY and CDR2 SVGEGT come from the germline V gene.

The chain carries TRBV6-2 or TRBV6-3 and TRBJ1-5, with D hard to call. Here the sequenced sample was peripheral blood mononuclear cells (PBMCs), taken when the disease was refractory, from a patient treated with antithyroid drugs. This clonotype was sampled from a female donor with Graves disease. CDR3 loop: CASSFRLINQPQHF. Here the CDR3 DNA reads TGTGCCAGCAGTTTTCGGCTGATTAATCAGCCCCAGCATTTT.